Listed below are T cell receptor beta chains from one sample, sequenced in a study of identifying expanded T cells in peripheral blood. Only in-frame clones appear in the TCRdb table, and some are missing; sequencing was by immunoSEQ multiplex PCR. In the table there are approximately 86,000 clones, about 85% of which are singletons. The specimen was blood. All receptors derive from a person aged 18 to 75 in good health. Both conserved end residues are part of each CDR3. Fields, in order: J gene, clone size, D gene, V gene, CDR3 protein. The D gene is left open where the match is weak. The size of a clone is reported for some rows only, either as once, few or many, or as a class for expanded clones.

TRBJ2-3	-	TRBD2	TRBV27	CASSFLRLAGYTDTQYF
TRBJ1-2	-	-	TRBV6-1	CASSEGPGSSYTF
TRBJ2-3	-	-	TRBV6-5	CASSPRGRSTDTQYF
TRBJ1-2	-	-	TRBV10-2	CASVSSGTSEGYTF
TRBJ2-7	few	TRBD1	TRBV4-1	CASSARQGAYEQYF
TRBJ1-1	-	-	TRBV7-2	CASSRDFGEAFF
TRBJ1-3	-	-	TRBV10-3	CAISESGGNTIYF
TRBJ1-3	-	-	TRBV19	CASSFEGYNSGNTIYF
TRBJ2-3	-	-	TRBV7-9	CASRQGLTSTDTQYF
TRBJ1-1	once	-	TRBV5-1	CASSLVGFMTHNGSEAFF
TRBJ1-2	few	-	TRBV2	CASRKSGLNYGYTF
TRBJ2-7	-	-	TRBV5-5	CASIGVSAVVKQYF
TRBJ2-6	-	-	TRBV4-1	CASSQQHSLGAGANVLTF
TRBJ1-5	once	-	TRBV6-6	CASSYRAPTSNQPQHF
TRBJ1-6	once	-	TRBV18	CASSPGLNSPLHF
TRBJ2-7	-	-	TRBV6-5	CASSLNYEQYF
TRBJ1-2	-	-	TRBV6-5	CASSYPNDSNYGYTF
TRBJ1-5	-	-	TRBV5-6	CASSLWSNQPQHF
TRBJ2-2	-	-	TRBV7-9	CASSLVRGTTGELFF
TRBJ1-3	-	-	TRBV19	CATTGTHGNTIYF
TRBJ2-5	-	-	TRBV18	CASSLPNLQETQYF
TRBJ2-2	few	TRBD1	TRBV5-1	CASSPDRPPGELFF
TRBJ2-3	-	-	TRBV29-1	CSVWWAFGTDTQYF
TRBJ2-7	-	TRBD1	TRBV7-9	CASSPGQGLPSYEQYF
TRBJ1-6	-	TRBD1	TRBV7-2	CASSLGPTGMGSPLHF
TRBJ1-2	-	-	TRBV7-3	CASSPNPGTTFIPYTF